Shown below are 30 T cell receptor beta chains from a single sample sequenced in a study of Tregs in tolerant kidney transplant recipients. Assay: immunoSEQ multiplex PCR; the TCRdb copy retains only in-frame clones and omits some. The sample includes approximately 260,000 clones, around 81% of them seen just once. The material sequenced was CD4+ T cells from blood. These receptor sequences come from a human donor in good health.

The V gene is TRBV5-1, the J gene TRBJ2-3; D gene uncertain. The CDR3 runs to 14 residues. In germline, CDR1 is SGHRS, CDR2 YFSETQ. Trimming removed 2 bases at V and 0 bases at J, with 7 bases between. The CDR3: CASSFGPSTDTQYF. The CDR3 nucleotides read TGCGCCAGCAGCTTCGGACCCAGCACAGATACGCAGTATTTT.

Of note for this clone: Other DNA variants within this sample encode the same CDR3. The chain combines TRBV14 with TRBJ1-2, with D hard to call. Germline V gene data show CDR1 as SGHDN and CDR2 as FVKESK. The CDR3 length is 13 residues. Trimming took 3 bases from V and 4 from J, leaving 9 bases between them. CDR3 nucleotide sequence: TGTGCCAGCAGCCATGGCCCTACCTATGGCTACACCTTC. Residues: CASSHGPTYGYTF. Using reference TRBV14 and TRBJ1-2 for the parts outside the CDR3, the full variable domain is EAGVTQFPSHSVIEKGQTVTLRCDPISGHDNLYWYRRVMGKEIKFLLHFVKESKQDESGMPNNRFLAERTGGTYSTLKVQPAELEDSGVYFCASSHGPTYGYTFGSGTRLTVV.

V and J are TRBV14 and TRBJ2-1; TRBD2 might be the D (5 bases). CDR1 is SGHDN, CDR2 FVKESK, per germline. The CDR3 consists of 14 residues. The V and J ends lost 4 bases and 6 bases respectively, with 13 bases between them. CDR3 amino acids: CASSPGNLRNEQFF. The CDR3 bases are TGTGCCAGCAGCCCCGGGAATTTGCGCAATGAGCAGTTCTTC.

The CDR3 protein is CASSASGSTDTQYF. CDR3 in DNA: TGCGCCAGCAGCGCTAGCGGGAGCACAGATACGCAGTATTTT. The V call is TRBV5-1, the J call TRBJ2-3; 8 bases fit TRBD2. Trimming cost V 4 bases and J 0 bases; bases outside gene matches: 1. Germline assignment: CDR1 SGHRS and CDR2 YFSETQ. The CDR3 is made up of 14 amino acids.

This sequence joins TRBV27 and TRBJ1-5, with D unresolved. Trimming took off 2 bases at V and 6 bases at J, with 17 bases between the two ends. Germline V gives CDR1 MNHEY, CDR2 SMNVEV (reference sequence). The CDR3 is 16 residues long. The CDR3 spells CASSLRYMRGFQPQHF. CDR3 DNA: TGTGCCAGCAGTTTAAGGTACATGAGAGGATTTCAGCCCCAGCATTTT.

This rearrangement joins TRBV19 to TRBJ2-5, with D possibly TRBD1 on 8 matching bases. CDR3 length: 16 amino acids. Germline-derived CDR1 and CDR2 are LNHDA and SQIVND (reference sequence). V was trimmed by 1 base and J by 4 bases, leaving 16 bases between them. CDR3 in amino acids: CASSIAGGTGGETQYF. As DNA, the CDR3 is TGTGCCAGTAGTATAGCGGGGGGAACAGGGGGAGAGACCCAGTACTTC.

V gene TRBV19 combines with J gene TRBJ2-1; weak D call: TRBD2 (7 bases). Germline V gene sequence: CDR1 LNHDA, CDR2 SQIVND (reference sequence). Trimming stripped 5 bases from V and 2 bases from J, with 13 bases between. The CDR3 loop spans 15 amino acids. CDR3 in DNA: TGTGCCAGTAGTTATCAGGGGAGGGCCTACAATGAGCAGTTCTTC. It yields the protein CASSYQGRAYNEQFF. Full variable domain (rest looked up from reference TRBV19 and TRBJ2-1): DGGITQSPKYLFRKEGQNVTLSCEQNLNHDAMYWYRQDPGQGLRLIYYSQIVNDFQKGDIAEGYSVSREKKESFPLTVTSAQKNPTAFYLCASSYQGRAYNEQFFGPGTRLTVL.

This clone appeared a single time. The chain uses TRBV27 and TRBJ1-2; perhaps TRBD1 as D (5 bases). The CDR3 runs 17 residues. V lost 7 bases to trimming and J lost 3 bases, with 24 bases between them. Germline V gene data show CDR1 as MNHEY and CDR2 as SMNVEV (reference sequence). The CDR3 DNA reads as TGTGCCAGCACCCCCGAGGGGAATTTTGTGATTGACTATGGCTACACCTTC. Translated: CASTPEGNFVIDYGYTF.

This clone occurred a few times. This rearrangement joins TRBV2 to TRBJ2-7; 13 nucleotides agree with TRBD2. CDR1 SNHLY and CDR2 FYNNEI come from the germline V gene. The CDR3 covers 15 residues. The V and J ends lost 4 bases and 11 bases, in that order; junction bases with no gene match: 11. In DNA form, the CDR3 reads TGTGCCAGCAGTGCTAACAAGGGACTAGCGGGATCGGAGTACTTC. Translation: CASSANKGLAGSEYF.

The chain uses TRBV5-5 and TRBJ1-4, with D uncertain. The CDR3 length is 13 residues. The germline V gene encodes CDR1 SGHKS and CDR2 YYEKEE (reference sequence). V was pared by 4 bases and J by 5 bases, with 9 bases between. The CDR3 protein is CASSAGPNEKLFF. In DNA, the CDR3 is TGTGCCAGCAGCGCGGGTCCAAATGAAAAACTGTTTTTT. Full variable domain (missing parts from reference TRBV5-5 and TRBJ1-4): DAGVTQSPTHLIKTRGQQVTLRCSPISGHKSVSWYQQVLGQGPQFIFQYYEKEERGRGNFPDRFSARQFPNYSSELNVNALLLGDSALYLCASSAGPNEKLFFGSGTQLSVL.

The rearrangement uses TRBV6-6 and TRBJ2-5, with 7 bases aligning to TRBD2. Looked up from germline, CDR1 is MNHNY and CDR2 is SVGAGI (reference sequence). This CDR3 has 16 residues. The trim removed 6 bases at V and 5 bases at J, leaving 15 bases unmatched. CDR3 sequence reads: CASSRGGGRGAETQYF. The CDR3, as DNA: TGTGCCAGCAGCCGCGGGGGAGGGAGGGGTGCGGAGACCCAGTACTTC.

The chain employs TRBV5-5 and TRBJ2-7; perhaps TRBD1 as D (6 bases). The germline V gene has CDR1 SGHKS and CDR2 YYEKEE (reference sequence). The V and J ends lost 0 bases and 4 bases respectively, with 14 bases between them. This CDR3 comprises 15 residues. Here the CDR3 reads CASSLDPGVRYEQYF. The DNA for the CDR3 is TGTGCCAGCAGCTTGGATCCAGGGGTTCGTTACGAGCAGTACTTC.

This chain uses TRBV30 with TRBJ1-2; weak D call: TRBD1 (5 bases). V was trimmed by 3 bases and J by 8 bases, leaving 16 bases between them. Germline V gene sequence: CDR1 GTSNPN, CDR2 SVGIG (reference sequence). The CDR3 extends over 13 amino acids. CDR3 loop: CAWSPTGRGGYTF. The CDR3 region has the DNA TGTGCCTGGAGCCCCACGGGCCGGGGCGGCTACACCTTC.

This chain links TRBV7-3 with TRBJ1-1; D call uncertain. Germline CDR1 SGHTA, CDR2 FQGTGA. The CDR3 has 13 residues. The ends were cut back, 2 bases at V and 4 bases at J, with 8 bases in the middle. DNA of the CDR3: TGTGCCAGCAGCTTAGGGTTGGCCACTGAAGCTTTCTTT. This translates into CASSLGLATEAFF.

The rearrangement joins TRBV7-9 to TRBJ1-1, with D possibly TRBD1 on 5 matching bases. V lost 3 bases to trimming and J lost 1 base, with 6 bases between them. The CDR3 runs 13 residues. Germline V CDR1 and CDR2: SEHNR, FQNEAQ (reference sequence). The CDR3 region is CASSFQGNTEAFF. DNA of the CDR3: TGTGCCAGCAGCTTTCAGGGGAACACTGAAGCTTTCTTT.

The chain has TRBV7-9 and TRBJ1-2; D remains unclear. The V gene's germline CDR1 is SEHNR and CDR2 FQNEAQ (reference sequence). V dropped 5 bases and J dropped 8 bases, with 18 bases sitting between them. This CDR3 is 14 amino acids long. CDR3 amino acids: CASSLDSLLYGYTF. The CDR3 DNA reads TGTGCCAGCAGCCTGGATTCCTTGCTCTACGGCTACACCTTC. The variable domain in full, with the rest retrieved from reference TRBV7-9 and TRBJ1-2, is DTGVSQNPRHKITKRGQNVTFRCDPISEHNRLYWYRQTLGQGPEFLTYFQNEAQLEKSRLLSDRFSAERPKGSFSTLEIQRTEQGDSAMYLCASSLDSLLYGYTFGSGTRLTVV.

The chain links TRBV7-6 to TRBJ1-4, with D possibly TRBD1 on 6 matching bases. The CDR3 runs 16 residues. Per the germline V gene, CDR1 is SGHVS and CDR2 is FNYEAQ. V dropped 7 bases and J dropped 1 base, with 16 bases sitting between them. Here the CDR3 reads CASKGQPTLTNEKLFF. CDR3 in DNA: TGTGCCAGCAAGGGACAACCAACGCTAACTAATGAAAAACTGTTTTTT. Together with reference TRBV7-6 and TRBJ1-4, the CDR3 gives the full variable domain: GAGVSQSPRYKVTKRGQDVALRCDPISGHVSLYWYRQALGQGPEFLTYFNYEAQQDKSGLPNDRFSAERPEGSISTLTIQRTEQRDSAMYRCASKGQPTLTNEKLFFGSGTQLSVL.

A few counts support this clone. This chain connects TRBV2 to TRBJ1-1; no firm D call. Trimming pared 10 bases from V and 1 base from J, leaving 7 bases between. The germline CDR1 and CDR2 sequences are SNHLY and FYNNEI. CDR3 size: 11 residues. CDR3 nucleotides: TGTGCCAATAGGGAGAACACTGAAGCTTTCTTT. This translates into CANRENTEAFF.

The count of this clone is one. The rearrangement joins TRBV6-5 to TRBJ1-2, with D possibly matching TRBD1 (5 bases). Trimming shortened V by 5 bases and J by 7 bases, and 17 bases separated the two germline ends. From germline, CDR1 is MNHEY and CDR2 SVGAGI. This CDR3 has 14 amino acids. CDR3 sequence reads: CASSRGRNLLGYTF. Here the CDR3 DNA reads TGTGCCAGCAGTCGGGGCCGTAATCTCCTTGGCTACACCTTC.

The chain uses TRBV5-8 and TRBJ1-3, with D perhaps matching TRBD1 (5 bases). V lost 2 bases to trimming and J lost 2 bases, with 17 bases between them. Per the germline V gene, CDR1 is SGHTS and CDR2 is YDEGEE. The CDR3 extends over 17 amino acids. The CDR3: CASSLKRGESPGNTIYF. The CDR3 bases are TGTGCCAGCAGCTTAAAAAGGGGAGAATCCCCTGGAAACACCATATATTTT.

Written as DNA, the CDR3 is TGTGCCAGCTCACCACAGGACACTGAAGCTTTCTTT. Its translation is CASSPQDTEAFF. This chain links TRBV18 with TRBJ1-1; D remains unclear. The V end lost 1 base, the J end lost 3 bases, and 3 bases lay between the germline ends. The germline CDR1 and CDR2 sequences are KGHSH and LQKENI. The CDR3 totals 12 residues. The whole variable domain, filled in from reference TRBV18 and TRBJ1-1, reads NAGVMQNPRHLVRRRGQEARLRCSPMKGHSHVYWYRQLPEEGLKFMVYLQKENIIDESGMPKERFSAEFPKEGPSILRIQQVVRGDSAAYFCASSPQDTEAFFGQGTRLTVV.

The chain recombines TRBV27 with TRBJ1-2, with D tentatively TRBD1 (5 bases). The V gene lost 5 bases and the J gene lost 7 bases, with 20 bases spanning the gap. The CDR3 has 15 amino acids. The V gene's germline CDR1 is MNHEY and CDR2 SMNVEV (reference sequence). CDR3 sequence: CASSPIAGPSGGYTF. The CDR3 nucleotides are TGTGCCAGCAGTCCGATAGCAGGGCCTTCGGGTGGCTACACCTTC.

This sequence joins TRBV4-2 and TRBJ2-1, with D unresolved. The V and J ends lost 3 bases and 0 bases respectively, with 21 bases between them. This CDR3 is 19 amino acids long. Germline V gene lookup returns CDR1 LGHNA and CDR2 YNFKEQ. The CDR3 reads CASSHVDSHKPPSYNEQFF. Written as DNA, the CDR3 is TGTGCCAGCAGCCACGTAGACTCCCACAAACCTCCCTCCTACAATGAGCAGTTCTTC.

V and J are TRBV10-1 and TRBJ2-1, with 9 bases matching TRBD2. V shed 3 bases, J shed 4 bases, and the junction held 7 bases outside the gene matches. The CDR3 contains 16 residues. CDR1 WNHNN and CDR2 SYGVQD come from the germline V gene (reference sequence). For the CDR3, the DNA is TGCGCCAGCAGTGATCCTGGGAGCGGGAGGTACAATGAGCAGTTCTTC. Translated, it gives CASSDPGSGRYNEQFF.

The rearrangement links TRBV9 to TRBJ2-1, with no clear D. V lost 4 bases and J lost 9, with 14 bases in between. The CDR3 is 13 residues long. The germline V gene has CDR1 SGDLS and CDR2 YYNGEE. DNA of the CDR3: TGTGCCAGCAGCCCGAGGCGGAGTGGTGAGCAGTTCTTC. Protein sequence: CASSPRRSGEQFF.

The chain couples TRBV5-1 to TRBJ1-1; TRBD1 might be the D (5 bases). V was shortened by 1 base and J by 5 bases, with 12 bases between the two germline ends. CDR3 length: 14 residues. Germline V gene data show CDR1 as SGHRS and CDR2 as YFSETQ. This CDR3 reads CASSLSGGGTEAFF. The CDR3 nucleotides are TGCGCCAGCAGCTTGTCCGGGGGAGGTACTGAAGCTTTCTTT. Looking up the rest from reference TRBV5-1 and TRBJ1-1 gives the full variable domain: KAGVTQTPRYLIKTRGQQVTLSCSPISGHRSVSWYQQTPGQGLQFLFEYFSETQRNKGNFPGRFSGRQFSNSRSEMNVSTLELGDSALYLCASSLSGGGTEAFFGQGTRLTVV.

Only a few counts were recorded for this clone. The V and J genes are TRBV5-8 and TRBJ1-1; D is uncertain. CDR1 SGHTS and CDR2 YDEGEE come from the germline V gene. The CDR3 extends over 14 amino acids. Trimming shortened V by 3 bases and J by 0 bases, and 9 bases separated the two germline ends. In DNA, the CDR3 is TGTGCCAGCAGCTCCAGGTTCTTGAACACTGAAGCTTTCTTT. Translated, it gives CASSSRFLNTEAFF.

V gene TRBV6-1 combines with J gene TRBJ2-7; 7 bases are shared with TRBD1. V lost 7 bases, J lost 5 bases, and 11 bases stayed unmatched. The CDR3 has 14 residues. Germline V gene sequence: CDR1 MNHNS, CDR2 SASEGT. Here the CDR3 reads CASIPLEQGHEQYF. The CDR3 region has the DNA TGTGCCAGCATCCCCCTGGAACAGGGGCACGAGCAGTACTTC.

The rearrangement uses TRBV10-3 and TRBJ1-1, with no clear D. The CDR3 runs 14 residues. Deletions cut 2 bases from V and 1 base from J, with 8 bases between. Germline V gives CDR1 ENHRY, CDR2 SYGVKD. In DNA form, the CDR3 reads TGTGCCATCAGTGAGCTAGGGTCGAACACTGAAGCTTTCTTT. Residues: CAISELGSNTEAFF.

The CDR3 coding sequence is TGTGCCAGCAACGAGGGAGGAAGGGGGACCGGGGAGCTGTTTTTT. Protein product: CASNEGGRGTGELFF. The gene calls are TRBV27 and TRBJ2-2; TRBD1 or TRBD2 may be the D gene (6 bases each). Trimming took off 7 bases at V and 5 bases at J, with 17 bases between the two ends. The CDR3 length is 15 residues. Germline-derived CDR1 and CDR2 are MNHEY and SMNVEV (reference sequence).